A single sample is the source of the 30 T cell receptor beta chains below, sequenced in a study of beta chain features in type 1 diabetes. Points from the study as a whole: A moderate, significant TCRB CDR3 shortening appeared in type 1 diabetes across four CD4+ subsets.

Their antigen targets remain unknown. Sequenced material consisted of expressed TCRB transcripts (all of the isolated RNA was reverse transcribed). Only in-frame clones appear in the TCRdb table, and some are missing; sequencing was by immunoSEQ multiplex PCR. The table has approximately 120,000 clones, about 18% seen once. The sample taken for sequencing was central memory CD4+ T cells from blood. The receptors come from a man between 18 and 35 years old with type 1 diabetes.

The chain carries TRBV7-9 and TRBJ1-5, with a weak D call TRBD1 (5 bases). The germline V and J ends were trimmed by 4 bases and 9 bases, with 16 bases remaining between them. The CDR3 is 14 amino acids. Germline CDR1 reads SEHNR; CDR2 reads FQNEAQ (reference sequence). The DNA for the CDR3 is TGTGCCAGCAGCTCCTCCGGGGGTGAAGGGCCCCAGCATTTT. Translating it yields CASSSSGGEGPQHF.

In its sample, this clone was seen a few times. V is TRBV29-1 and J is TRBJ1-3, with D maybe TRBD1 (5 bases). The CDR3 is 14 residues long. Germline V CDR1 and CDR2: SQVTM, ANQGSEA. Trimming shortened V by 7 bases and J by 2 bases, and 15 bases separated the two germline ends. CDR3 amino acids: CSARIGVTGNTIYF. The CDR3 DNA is TGCAGCGCCAGGATAGGGGTCACTGGAAACACCATATATTTT.

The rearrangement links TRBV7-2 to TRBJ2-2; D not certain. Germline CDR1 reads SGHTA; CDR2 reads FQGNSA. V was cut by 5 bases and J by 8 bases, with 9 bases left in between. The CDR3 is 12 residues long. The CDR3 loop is CASSQSTGELFF. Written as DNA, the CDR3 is TGTGCCAGCAGCCAATCTACGGGGGAGCTGTTTTTT. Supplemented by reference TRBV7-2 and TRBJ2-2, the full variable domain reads GAGVSQSPSNKVTEKGKDVELRCDPISGHTALYWYRQSLGQGLEFLIYFQGNSAPDKSGLPSDRFSAERTGGSVSTLTIQRTQQEDSAVYLCASSQSTGELFFGEGSRLTVL.

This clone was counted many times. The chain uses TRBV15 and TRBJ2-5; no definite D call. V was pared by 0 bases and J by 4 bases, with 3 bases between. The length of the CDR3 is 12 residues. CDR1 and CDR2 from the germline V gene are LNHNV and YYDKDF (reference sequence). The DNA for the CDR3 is TGTGCCACCAGCAGAGATCGAGAGACCCAGTACTTC. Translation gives CATSRDRETQYF.

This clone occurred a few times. CDR3 coding DNA: TGCAGCGTGTACACAGATACGCAGTATTTT. The encoded protein is CSVYTDTQYF. The rearrangement uses TRBV29-1 and TRBJ2-3; no definite D call. The CDR3 extends over 10 amino acids. V was trimmed by 6 bases and J by 2 bases, leaving 3 bases between them. CDR1 is SQVTM and CDR2 is ANQGSEA in the germline V gene.

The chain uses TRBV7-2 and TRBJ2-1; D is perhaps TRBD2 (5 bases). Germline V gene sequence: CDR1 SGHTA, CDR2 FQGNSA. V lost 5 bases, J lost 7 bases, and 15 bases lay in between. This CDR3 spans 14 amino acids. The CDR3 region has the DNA TGTGCCAGCAGCACTAGTCCCGAGCGGAATGAGCAGTTCTTC. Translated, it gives CASSTSPERNEQFF.

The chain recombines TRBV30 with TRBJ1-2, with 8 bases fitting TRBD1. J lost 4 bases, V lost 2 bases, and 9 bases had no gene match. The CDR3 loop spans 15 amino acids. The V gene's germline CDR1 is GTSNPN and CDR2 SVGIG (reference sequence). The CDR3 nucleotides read TGTGCCTGGAGTTTAACCGGGACAGGTTCCTATGGCTACACCTTC. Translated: CAWSLTGTGSYGYTF. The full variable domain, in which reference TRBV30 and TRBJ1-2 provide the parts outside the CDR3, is SQTIHQWPATLVQPVGSPLSLECTVEGTSNPNLYWYRQAAGRGLQLLFYSVGIGQISSEVPQNLSASRPQDRQFILSSKKLLLSDSGFYLCAWSLTGTGSYGYTFGSGTRLTVV.

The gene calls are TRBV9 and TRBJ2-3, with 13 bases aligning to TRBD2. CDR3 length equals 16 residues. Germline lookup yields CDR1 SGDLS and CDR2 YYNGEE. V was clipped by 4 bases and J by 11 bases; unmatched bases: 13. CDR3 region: CASSPRLAGGSAGQYF. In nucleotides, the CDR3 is TGTGCCAGCAGCCCCCGACTAGCGGGGGGCTCCGCGGGGCAGTATTTT. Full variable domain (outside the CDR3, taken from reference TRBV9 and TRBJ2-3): DSGVTQTPKHLITATGQRVTLRCSPRSGDLSVYWYQQSLDQGLQFLIQYYNGEERAKGNILERFSAQQFPDLHSELNLSSLELGDSALYFCASSPRLAGGSAGQYFGPGTRLTVL.

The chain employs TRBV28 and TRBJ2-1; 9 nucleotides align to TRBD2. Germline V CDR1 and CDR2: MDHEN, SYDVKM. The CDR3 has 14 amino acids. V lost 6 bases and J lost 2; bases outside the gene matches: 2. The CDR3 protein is CASRSSGAYNEQFF. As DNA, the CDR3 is TGTGCCAGCAGATCTAGCGGGGCCTACAATGAGCAGTTCTTC.

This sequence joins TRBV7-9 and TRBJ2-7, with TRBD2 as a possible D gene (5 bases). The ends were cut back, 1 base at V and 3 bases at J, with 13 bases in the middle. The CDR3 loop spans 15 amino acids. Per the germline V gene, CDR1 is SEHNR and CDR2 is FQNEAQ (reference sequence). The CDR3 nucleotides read TGTGCCAGCAGCTTAGGCCCTCCGGGGAGCTACGAGCAGTACTTC. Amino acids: CASSLGPPGSYEQYF.

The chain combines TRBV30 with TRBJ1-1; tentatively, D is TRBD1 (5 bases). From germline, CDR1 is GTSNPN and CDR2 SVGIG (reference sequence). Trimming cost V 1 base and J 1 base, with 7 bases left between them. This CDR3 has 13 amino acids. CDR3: CAWSAGGNTEAFF. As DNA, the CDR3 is TGTGCCTGGAGTGCCGGGGGGAACACTGAAGCTTTCTTT.

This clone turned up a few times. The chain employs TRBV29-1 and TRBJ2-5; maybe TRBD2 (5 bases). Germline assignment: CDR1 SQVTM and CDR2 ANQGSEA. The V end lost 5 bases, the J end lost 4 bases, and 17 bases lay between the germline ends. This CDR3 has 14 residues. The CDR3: CSVRRGWERETQYF. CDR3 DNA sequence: TGCAGCGTTCGCCGGGGATGGGAGCGAGAGACCCAGTACTTC.

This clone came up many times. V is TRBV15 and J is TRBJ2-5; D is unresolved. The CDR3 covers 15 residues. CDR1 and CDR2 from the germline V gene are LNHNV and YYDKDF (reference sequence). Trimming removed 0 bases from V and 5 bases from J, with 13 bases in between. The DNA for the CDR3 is TGTGCCACCAGCAGAGATCGGGTCAGTAGCGAGACCCAGTACTTC. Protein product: CATSRDRVSSETQYF.

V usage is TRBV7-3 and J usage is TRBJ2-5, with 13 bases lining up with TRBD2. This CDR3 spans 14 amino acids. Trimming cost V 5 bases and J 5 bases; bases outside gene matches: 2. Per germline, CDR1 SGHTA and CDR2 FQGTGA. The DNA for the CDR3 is TGTGCCAGCAGCCCGACTAGCGGGGGGGAGACCCAGTACTTC. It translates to CASSPTSGGETQYF.

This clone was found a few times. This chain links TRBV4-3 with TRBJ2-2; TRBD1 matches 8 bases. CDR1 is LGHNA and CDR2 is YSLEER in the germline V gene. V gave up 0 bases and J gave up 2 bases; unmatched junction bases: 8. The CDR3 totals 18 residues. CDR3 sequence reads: CASSQEAPDRDNTGELFF. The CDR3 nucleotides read TGCGCCAGCAGCCAAGAAGCGCCGGACAGGGATAACACCGGGGAGCTGTTTTTT.

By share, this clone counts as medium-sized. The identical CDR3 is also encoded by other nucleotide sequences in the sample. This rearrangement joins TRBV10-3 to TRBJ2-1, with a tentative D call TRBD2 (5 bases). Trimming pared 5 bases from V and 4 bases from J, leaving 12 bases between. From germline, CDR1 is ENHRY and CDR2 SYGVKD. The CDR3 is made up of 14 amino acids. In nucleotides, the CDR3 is TGTGCCATCAGTTATAGCGAGGTATACAATGAGCAGTTCTTC. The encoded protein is CAISYSEVYNEQFF.

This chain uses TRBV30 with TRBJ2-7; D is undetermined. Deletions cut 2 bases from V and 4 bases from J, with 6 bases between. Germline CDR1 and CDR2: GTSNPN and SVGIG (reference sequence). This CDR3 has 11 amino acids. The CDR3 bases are TGTGCCTGGAGTACACTATACGAGCAGTACTTC. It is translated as CAWSTLYEQYF.

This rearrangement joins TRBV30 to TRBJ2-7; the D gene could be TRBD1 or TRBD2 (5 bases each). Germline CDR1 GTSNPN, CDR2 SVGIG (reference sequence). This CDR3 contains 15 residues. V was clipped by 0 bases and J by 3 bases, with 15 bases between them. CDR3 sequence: CAWSVLEAGFYEQYF. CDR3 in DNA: TGTGCCTGGAGTGTACTAGAGGCAGGGTTCTACGAGCAGTACTTC.

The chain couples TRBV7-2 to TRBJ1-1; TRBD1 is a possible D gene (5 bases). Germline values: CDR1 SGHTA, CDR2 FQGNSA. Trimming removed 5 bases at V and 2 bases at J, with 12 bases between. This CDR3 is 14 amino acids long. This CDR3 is CASSPQGDNTEAFF. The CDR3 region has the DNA TGTGCCAGCAGCCCCCAGGGCGACAACACTGAAGCTTTCTTT.

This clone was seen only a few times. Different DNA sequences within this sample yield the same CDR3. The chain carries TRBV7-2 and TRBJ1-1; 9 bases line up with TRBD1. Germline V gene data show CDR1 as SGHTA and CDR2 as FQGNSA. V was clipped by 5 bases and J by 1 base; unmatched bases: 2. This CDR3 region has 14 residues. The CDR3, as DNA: TGTGCCAGCAGCCCGGGACAGGGGAACACTGAAGCTTTCTTT. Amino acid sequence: CASSPGQGNTEAFF. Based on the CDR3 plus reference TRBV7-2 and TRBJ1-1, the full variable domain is GAGVSQSPSNKVTEKGKDVELRCDPISGHTALYWYRQSLGQGLEFLIYFQGNSAPDKSGLPSDRFSAERTGGSVSTLTIQRTQQEDSAVYLCASSPGQGNTEAFFGQGTRLTVV.

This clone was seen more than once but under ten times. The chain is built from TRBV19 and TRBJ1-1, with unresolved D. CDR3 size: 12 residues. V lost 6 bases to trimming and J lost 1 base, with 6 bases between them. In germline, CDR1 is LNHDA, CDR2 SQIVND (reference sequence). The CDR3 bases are TGTGCCAGTAGCACCGGGAACACTGAAGCTTTCTTT. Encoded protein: CASSTGNTEAFF.

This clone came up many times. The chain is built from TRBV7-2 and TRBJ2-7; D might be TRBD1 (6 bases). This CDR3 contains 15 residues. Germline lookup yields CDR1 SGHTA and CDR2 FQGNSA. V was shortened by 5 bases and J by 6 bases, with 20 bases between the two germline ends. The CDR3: CASSTSPQGTAEQYF. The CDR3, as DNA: TGTGCCAGCAGCACAAGCCCACAGGGCACGGCCGAGCAGTACTTC.

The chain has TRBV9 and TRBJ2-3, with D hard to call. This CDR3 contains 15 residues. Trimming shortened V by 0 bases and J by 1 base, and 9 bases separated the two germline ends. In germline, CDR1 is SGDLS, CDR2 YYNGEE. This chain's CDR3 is CASSVGNGGTDTQYF. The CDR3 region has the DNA TGTGCCAGCAGCGTAGGTAATGGCGGCACAGATACGCAGTATTTT.

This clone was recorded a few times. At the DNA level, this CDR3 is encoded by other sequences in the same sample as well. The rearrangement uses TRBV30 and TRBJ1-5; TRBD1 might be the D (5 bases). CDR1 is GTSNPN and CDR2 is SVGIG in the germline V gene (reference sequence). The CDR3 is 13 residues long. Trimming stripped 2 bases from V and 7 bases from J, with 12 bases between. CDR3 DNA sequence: TGTGCCTGGAGTCGGGGTGGGGGGCAGCCCCAGCATTTT. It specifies CAWSRGGGQPQHF.

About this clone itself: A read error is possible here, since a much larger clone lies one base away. CDR3 sequence: CASSQERGYGYTF. Written as DNA, the CDR3 is TGCGCCAGCAGCCAAGAACGGGGCTATGGCTACACCTTC. The genes are TRBV4-3 and TRBJ1-2; D not resolved. CDR1 is LGHNA, CDR2 YSLEER, per germline. This CDR3 is 13 amino acids long. The V end was cut by 0 bases, the J end by 4 bases, with 6 bases between.

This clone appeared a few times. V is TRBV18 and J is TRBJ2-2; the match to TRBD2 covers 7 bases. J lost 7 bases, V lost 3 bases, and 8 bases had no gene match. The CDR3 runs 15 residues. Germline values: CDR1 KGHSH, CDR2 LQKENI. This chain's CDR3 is CASSPTSPGGGELFF. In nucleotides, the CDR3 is TGTGCCAGCTCACCGACGTCGCCGGGGGGCGGGGAGCTGTTTTTT.

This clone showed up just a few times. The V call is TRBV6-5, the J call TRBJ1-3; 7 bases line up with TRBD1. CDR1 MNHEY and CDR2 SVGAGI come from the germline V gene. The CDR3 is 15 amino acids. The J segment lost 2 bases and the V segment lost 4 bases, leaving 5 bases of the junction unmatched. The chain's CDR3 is CASSSTGFPGNTIYF. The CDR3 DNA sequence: TGTGCCAGCAGTTCGACAGGGTTCCCTGGAAACACCATATATTTT.

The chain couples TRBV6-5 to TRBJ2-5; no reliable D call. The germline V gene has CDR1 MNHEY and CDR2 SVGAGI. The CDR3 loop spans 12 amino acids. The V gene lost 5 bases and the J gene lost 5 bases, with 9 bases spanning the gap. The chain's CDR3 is CASSRTSETQYF. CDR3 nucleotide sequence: TGTGCCAGCAGTCGAACGTCGGAGACCCAGTACTTC.

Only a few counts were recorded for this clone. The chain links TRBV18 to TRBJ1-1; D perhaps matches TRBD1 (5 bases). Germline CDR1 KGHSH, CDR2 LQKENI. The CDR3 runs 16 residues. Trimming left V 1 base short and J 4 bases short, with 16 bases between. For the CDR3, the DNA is TGTGCCAGCTCACCACTTTATCTGGGGGGGGGCACTGAAGCTTTCTTT. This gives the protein CASSPLYLGGGTEAFF.

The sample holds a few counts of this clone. CDR3 DNA: TGTGCCTGTCGGGACAGGTCTTTGAACACTGAAGCTTTCTTT. It specifies CACRDRSLNTEAFF. The chain combines TRBV30 with TRBJ1-1, with 8 bases fitting TRBD1. This CDR3 comprises 14 residues. With V trimmed by 6 bases and J by 0 bases, 6 bases remained unmatched. Germline assignment: CDR1 GTSNPN and CDR2 SVGIG (reference sequence).